This T cell receptor beta chain is drawn from a study of T cells in narcolepsy. Across the whole study: Donors had narcolepsy type 1 or type 2, or were healthy controls. Study-level results: Healthy controls reportedly lacked the autoreactive clonotypes serially found in patients' blood. Autoreactive HCRT-specific and TRIB2-specific clonotypes were marked in same-patient CSF-versus-blood CD4+ comparisons.

This CDR3 is built from 15 residues. Germline V lookup: CDR1 SGHRS, CDR2 YFSETQ. Trimming took off 0 bases at V and 2 bases at J, with 8 bases between the two ends. As to this clone: The antigen remains unidentified.

TCRdb keeps only in-frame clones here, not all; method: immunoSEQ multiplex PCR. Here the sample spans about 25,000 clones, around four fifths being singletons. The genes are TRBV5-1 and TRBJ2-2; D is unclear. The receptor comes from a human donor with narcolepsy. The sequencing input was CD45RA- memory CD4+ T cells from PBMCs. The CDR3 bases are TGCGCCAGCAGCTTGGACCATTCAAACACCGGGGAGCTGTTTTTT. Residues: CASSLDHSNTGELFF.